This passage covers 8 T cell receptor beta chains from one sample sequenced in a study of a mutant IDH1 vaccine in newly diagnosed glioma. Using immunoSEQ multiplex PCR, the repertoire was profiled, and TCRdb retains in-frame clones only, with some absent. The sample has about 52,000 clones; roughly 90% are singletons. Antigen specificity for these receptors is unknown. Time point denoted: week 11, during vaccination. Every vaccine dose comprised 300 ug of mutant IDH1 20-mer peptide plus topical imiquimod. The starting material was PBMCs, obtained from a glioma patient whose treatment included an IDH1 peptide vaccine. The receptors were sampled from a man aged 45-65 years with glioma.

CDR3 coding DNA: TGTGCCAGCAGCATGCTAGACAGTAGGACTGAAGCTTTCTTT. Translating gives CASSMLDSRTEAFF. The genes are TRBV7-9 and TRBJ1-1; tentative D call: TRBD1 (5 bases). Germline V gene sequence: CDR1 SEHNR, CDR2 FQNEAQ (reference sequence). Trimming pared 5 bases from V and 5 bases from J, leaving 15 bases between. The CDR3 consists of 14 residues.

This clone was observed a few times. J is TRBJ2-2 and V is TRBV4-1, with D maybe TRBD2 (6 bases). The germline V gene has CDR1 MGHRA and CDR2 YSYEKL. The CDR3 totals 15 residues. V was pared by 8 bases and J by 3 bases, with 16 bases between. In nucleotides, the CDR3 is TGCGCCAGCCGGGACTGGCGGGACGACACCGGGGAGCTGTTTTTT. Its translation is CASRDWRDDTGELFF.

The rearrangement links TRBV5-6 to TRBJ1-6; D remains ambiguous. V lost 0 bases and J lost 5, with 12 bases in between. CDR1 is SGHDT, CDR2 YYEEEE, per germline. The CDR3 consists of 16 residues. In DNA form, the CDR3 reads TGTGCCAGCAGCTTGGGACCCCGTGGCAATAATTCACCCCTCCACTTT. Protein product: CASSLGPRGNNSPLHF.

V gene TRBV7-2 combines with J gene TRBJ1-2, with a weak D call TRBD1 (5 bases). The germline V gene has CDR1 SGHTA and CDR2 FQGNSA. V shed 8 bases and J shed 2 bases, with 21 bases lying between them. CDR3 length: 16 residues. The CDR3 loop is CASSEDRTHRNYGYTF. The CDR3 DNA follows: TGTGCCAGCTCCGAGGATCGGACACATAGAAACTATGGCTACACCTTC.

Details on this clone: One end of the junction is discordant with germline, which a read error may explain. The chain carries TRBV28 and TRBJ1-2; D perhaps matches TRBD1 (5 bases). Germline lookup yields CDR1 MDHEN and CDR2 SYDVKM. The CDR3 has 12 residues. The CDR3 DNA sequence: TGTGCCGCCAGCAGTTGGGGCTATGACTACACCTTC. Encoded protein: CAASSWGYDYTF.

The genes are TRBV11-2 and TRBJ1-4; 8 bases map to TRBD1. CDR3 length: 14 residues. The germline V gene encodes CDR1 SGHAT and CDR2 FQNNGV. The V and J ends lost 5 bases and 6 bases, in that order; junction bases with no gene match: 5. CDR3 sequence: CASSPDREDEKLFF. The CDR3 DNA follows: TGTGCCAGCAGCCCGGACAGGGAAGATGAAAAACTGTTTTTT.

This clone occurred a few times. J is TRBJ2-7 and V is TRBV27; TRBD1 agrees at 10 bases. Per the germline V gene, CDR1 is MNHEY and CDR2 is SMNVEV (reference sequence). There are 14 residues in the CDR3. J was trimmed by 3 bases and V by 3 bases; bases with no gene match: 2. The CDR3: CASSFRDRGYEQYF. The CDR3 bases are TGTGCCAGCAGTTTTCGGGACAGGGGCTACGAGCAGTACTTC.

This clone was recorded only once. The rearrangement links TRBV5-4 to TRBJ2-1; tentative D call: TRBD2 (6 bases). V lost 4 bases, J lost 0 bases, and 11 bases lay in between. The CDR3 extends over 15 amino acids. Germline lookup yields CDR1 SGHNT and CDR2 YYREEE (reference sequence). The CDR3 is CASSRDSSSYNEQFF. The CDR3, as DNA: TGTGCCAGCAGCCGGGACTCGAGCTCCTACAATGAGCAGTTCTTC.